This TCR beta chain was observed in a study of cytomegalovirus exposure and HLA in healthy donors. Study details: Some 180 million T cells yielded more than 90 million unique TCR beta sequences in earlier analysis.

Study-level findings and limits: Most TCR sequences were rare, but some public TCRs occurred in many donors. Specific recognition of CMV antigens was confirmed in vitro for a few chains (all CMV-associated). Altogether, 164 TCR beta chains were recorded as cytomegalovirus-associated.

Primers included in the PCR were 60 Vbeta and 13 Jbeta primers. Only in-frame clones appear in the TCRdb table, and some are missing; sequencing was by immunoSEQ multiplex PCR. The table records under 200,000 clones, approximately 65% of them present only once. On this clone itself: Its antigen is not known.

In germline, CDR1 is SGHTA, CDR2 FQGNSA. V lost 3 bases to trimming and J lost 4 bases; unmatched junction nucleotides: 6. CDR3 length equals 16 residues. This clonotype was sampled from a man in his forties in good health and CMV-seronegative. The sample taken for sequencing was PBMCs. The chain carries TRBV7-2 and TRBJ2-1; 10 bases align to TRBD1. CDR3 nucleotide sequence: TGTGCCAGCAGCTTTTCCGGGACAGGGGCATACAATGAGCAGTTCTTC. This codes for CASSFSGTGAYNEQFF.